This T cell receptor beta chain is from a study of beta chain features in type 1 diabetes. In the study overall: Examination covered 100 million to 140 million sorted cells spanning all samples.

The isolated RNA, all of it, was reverse transcribed, so expressed TCRB transcripts were what got sequenced. Sequencing used immunoSEQ multiplex PCR; TCRdb keeps in-frame clones, though not all of them. The sample has fewer than 650,000 clones, roughly 16% seen once; the top ten hold more than 0.08%. CDR1 is SGDLS, CDR2 YYNGEE, per germline. Trimming cost V 0 bases and J 3 bases; bases outside gene matches: 6. The CDR3 covers 16 residues. A word on this clone: Antigen specificity is unknown.

Study findings and constraints: The naive, central memory and Treg TCRB repertoires looked more alike in patients than they did in healthy donors. In these data, an HLA type influence on TCRB rearrangement remained unresolved.

Sorting with CD45RO/CCR7/CD25/CD127/CD95/CD27 yielded naive, central memory, regulatory and stem-like memory CD4+ cells. The chain uses TRBV9 and TRBJ2-1; 7 bases match TRBD1. Material for sequencing was naive CD4+ T cells from blood. This sequence originates from a man between 18 and 35 years old in good health. CDR3 residues: CASSVEGAGSYNEQFF. The CDR3 coding sequence is TGTGCCAGCAGCGTAGAGGGGGCAGGGAGCTACAATGAGCAGTTCTTC.